Below are 21 T cell receptor beta chains sequenced from a single sample in a study of tumor-infiltrating lymphocytes in primary liver carcinoma. Co-extracted RNA and DNA came from around 20-30 mg of unsorted bulk tissue. Starting from 500 ng of total RNA, TCR beta cDNA was produced with a primer in the constant region. Researchers made the TCR beta libraries by running three nested multiplex PCR rounds with slightly modified ARM-PCR. TRBV1-TRBV30 forward primers paired with a C-beta reverse primer drove the first two PCR rounds, about 10 cycles each. TCRdb used MiXCR to reprocess the multiplex PCR reads, holding one entry per CDR3 protein. The sample has fewer than 200,000 distinct CDR3 sequences; around four fifths are singletons. Sequencing was done on a sample of tumor tissue from primary liver carcinoma. These TCRs come from a man aged 35-49 years with primary liver carcinoma and hepatitis B virus infection.

Details on this clonotype: The junction and the germline gene differ at one end; a read error may be behind it. V usage is TRBV7-8 and J usage is TRBJ1-6; D remains unclear. CDR3 length: 14 residues. Germline V CDR1 and CDR2: SGHVS, FQNEAQ. CDR3: CASNLAAEVSPLHF. The CDR3 DNA sequence: TGTGCCAGCAACTTAGCCGCAGAAGTGTCACCCCTCCACTTT.

In regard to this clonotype: Because the CDR3 is missing its conserved closing phenylalanine or tryptophan, this is likely a read error. The CDR3 region has the DNA TGTACCAGCAGCCCAATCACAGGGGGGACTGAAGCTTTCTTA. It is translated as CTSSPITGGTEAFL. This sequence joins TRBV6-1 and TRBJ1-1, with 8 bases matching TRBD1. Per germline, CDR1 MNHNS and CDR2 SASEGT. This CDR3 comprises 14 residues.

As to this clonotype: At one of its ends the junction is not consistent with the germline gene, which may arise from a read error. The chain carries TRBV20-1 and TRBJ2-5; the match to TRBD2 covers 8 bases. Germline V gene lookup returns CDR1 DFQATT and CDR2 SNEGSKA (reference sequence). The CDR3 has 15 residues. This CDR3 is CSARDPVGAGESQYF. CDR3 DNA: TGCAGTGCTAGAGATCCCGTGGGAGCGGGAGAGAGCCAGTACTTC.

To note about this clonotype: A junction boundary mismatches the germline segment, possibly from a read error. The genes are TRBV29-1 and TRBJ2-7; D possibly matches TRBD1 or TRBD2 (7 bases each). The CDR3 has 15 residues. Germline lookup yields CDR1 SQVTM and CDR2 ANQGSEA. The CDR3 loop reads CRVGGLGGSRYGQYF. Here the CDR3 DNA reads TGCAGGGTCGGGGGGCTAGGGGGCAGCAGGTACGGGCAGTACTTC.

To note about this clonotype: Relative to the germline gene, one junction end is altered; a read error may explain this. The rearrangement joins TRBV29-1 to TRBJ2-3, with D possibly called TRBD1 or TRBD2 (5 bases each). The CDR3 covers 15 residues. From germline, CDR1 is SQVTM and CDR2 ANQGSEA. This CDR3 is CTVEVGAGITDTQYF. The CDR3 nucleotides read TGCACCGTTGAGGTCGGGGCCGGCATTACAGATACGCAGTATTTT.

The gene calls are TRBV28 and TRBJ2-5; 14 nucleotides match TRBD2. J was trimmed by 3 bases and V by 8 bases; bases with no gene match: 17. Germline V gives CDR1 MDHEN, CDR2 SYDVKM. The CDR3 totals 19 residues. DNA for the CDR3: TGTGCCAGCTGTCCCGCATCGGCCGGGACTAGCGGGAGCAAAGAGACCCAGTACTTC. It codes for CASCPASAGTSGSKETQYF.

Points on this clonotype: The CDR3 carries no conserved terminal phenylalanine or tryptophan, so it likely arises from a read error. The chain uses TRBV6-1 and TRBJ2-6; maybe TRBD1 (6 bases). Trimming left V 4 bases short and J 0 bases short, with 16 bases between. From germline, CDR1 is MNHNS and CDR2 SASEGT. The CDR3 loop spans 18 amino acids. DNA of the CDR3: TGTGCCAGCAGTGCCAGACAGGTGGGATTCTCTGGGGCCAACGTCCTGACTTAC. Amino acid sequence: CASSARQVGFSGANVLTY.

In regard to this clonotype: One end of the junction varies from germline; a read error may be responsible. The rearrangement links TRBV12-3 or TRBV12-4 to TRBJ1-2; D perhaps matches TRBD1 (5 bases). There are 16 residues in the CDR3. CDR3 sequence: CASSFLYMGPDYGYTF. The CDR3 DNA reads TGCGCCAGCAGTTTCCTCTACATGGGGCCAGACTATGGCTACACCTTC.

Worth noting for this clonotype: A read error may produce the germline difference seen at one junction end. V and J are TRBV6-4 and TRBJ2-1; 8 bases map to TRBD2. This CDR3 spans 15 amino acids. Germline CDR1 is MRHNA and CDR2 is SNTAGT. The CDR3 protein is CANSALAGSYNEQFF. The CDR3 nucleotides read TGTGCCAATAGTGCGCTAGCGGGCTCCTACAATGAGCAATTCTTC.

Worth noting for this clonotype: At one boundary the junction diverges from the germline segment, which might be a read error. This chain uses TRBV5-1 with TRBJ2-5, with unresolved D. CDR1 SGHRS and CDR2 YFSETQ come from the germline V gene. CDR3 length: 15 amino acids. The chain's CDR3 is CTSSLADSSEETQYF. The DNA for the CDR3 is TGCACCAGCAGCTTGGCGGATAGCTCGGAAGAGACCCAGTACTTC.

For this clonotype: A junction end diverges from the germline sequence, so it may reflect a read error. V gene TRBV5-4 combines with J gene TRBJ2-7; no reliable D call. CDR3 size: 15 residues. The germline CDR1 and CDR2 sequences are SGHNT and YYREEE (reference sequence). CDR3 DNA sequence: TGTACCAGCAGCATGCCGAGTGGCTGGACCCACGAGCAATACTTC. Protein product: CTSSMPSGWTHEQYF.

This clonotype was counted only a few times. One junction end disagrees with the germline gene, perhaps due to a read error. The V call is TRBV6-2 or TRBV6-3, the J call TRBJ1-2; D gene ambiguous. Germline values: CDR1 MNHEY, CDR2 SVGEGT. This CDR3 spans 15 amino acids. The CDR3 DNA reads TGTGCCAGCAGTTATTCTCCGCGGATTGACTATGGTTACACCTTC. It is translated as CASSYSPRIDYGYTF.

In the case of this clonotype: The junction and the germline gene differ at one end; a read error may be behind it. This rearrangement joins TRBV29-1 to TRBJ1-2; maybe TRBD1 (5 bases). CDR1 is SQVTM and CDR2 is ANQGSEA in the germline V gene. The length of the CDR3 is 14 residues. CDR3 sequence: CSAESEEGVDGYTF. CDR3 DNA sequence: TGCAGCGCTGAATCGGAAGAAGGGGTGGATGGCTATACCTTC.

For this clonotype: At one end the junction does not follow the germline gene, possibly because of a read error. The chain recombines TRBV6-6 with TRBJ2-7; D remains ambiguous. The CDR3 runs 13 residues. Germline V lookup: CDR1 MNHNY, CDR2 SVGAGI (reference sequence). The CDR3 is CVSSSRTATEQYF. Here the CDR3 DNA reads TGTGTCAGCAGTTCCAGGACGGCCACCGAGCAGTACTTC.

A remark on this clonotype: Relative to the germline gene, one junction end is altered; a read error may explain this. The V and J genes are TRBV11-1 and TRBJ1-6, with D unresolved. CDR3 length: 13 amino acids. Germline lookup yields CDR1 SGHAT and CDR2 FQDESV (reference sequence). The CDR3, as DNA: TGTGCCAGGAGCCGGATACTGGTTTCATCCCTCCACTTT. Amino acids: CARSRILVSSLHF.

The chain carries TRBV6-6 and TRBJ1-6; possibly TRBD1 for D (5 bases). There are 15 residues in the CDR3. Looked up from germline, CDR1 is MNHNY and CDR2 is SVGAGI (reference sequence). The V end lost 6 bases, the J end lost 7 bases, and 16 bases lay between the germline ends. This chain's CDR3 is CASRLGAGRNSPLHF. The CDR3 DNA reads as TGTGCCAGCAGACTCGGGGCAGGGCGCAATTCACCCCTCCACTTT.

A note on this clonotype: A clone one base away is much larger, so this may be a read error. This sequence joins TRBV19 and TRBJ2-7; 7 positions match TRBD2. CDR3 size: 14 residues. Germline V gives CDR1 LNHDA, CDR2 SQIVND (reference sequence). V dropped 5 bases and J dropped 2; count of bases not matched to a gene: 6. CDR3 coding DNA: TGTGCCAGTAGTTATAAAGCGGGAACCTACGAGCAGTACTTC. It translates to CASSYKAGTYEQYF.

Worth noting for this clonotype: A read error is likely, as this CDR3 ends without the conserved phenylalanine or tryptophan. This chain uses TRBV11-2 with TRBJ2-3, with D hard to call. Germline CDR1 reads SGHAT; CDR2 reads FQNNGV. CDR3 size: 14 residues. CDR3 nucleotide sequence: TGTGCCAGCATCTTATACCGACAAGGGGATACGCAGTATTAT. The encoded protein is CASILYRQGDTQYY.

As for this clonotype: Since a much larger clone is just one base distant, this may be a read error. The chain carries TRBV5-1 and TRBJ2-1; D not certain. Germline loops: CDR1 SGHRS, CDR2 YFSETQ. The CDR3 contains 17 residues. Here the CDR3 reads CARSLEWGLLTYNEQFF. The CDR3 DNA is TGCGCCAGGAGCTTGGAGTGGGGTCTTCTGACTTACAATGAGCAGTTCTTC.

On this clonotype: One junction end disagrees with the germline gene, perhaps due to a read error. This sequence joins TRBV5-5 and TRBJ1-5, with D possibly matching TRBD1 (6 bases). Germline V gene sequence: CDR1 SGHKS, CDR2 YYEKEE (reference sequence). The CDR3 contains 16 residues. CDR3 sequence reads: CASSSGHTINNQPHHF. CDR3 DNA sequence: TGTGCCAGCAGCTCGGGACATACGATTAACAATCAGCCCCATCATTTT.

Concerning this clonotype: A much bigger clone sits one base away, suggesting this may be a read error. The chain combines TRBV4-1 with TRBJ2-1, with a possible D match to TRBD2 (6 bases). This CDR3 has 15 residues. Germline CDR1 reads MGHRA; CDR2 reads YSYEKL. The DNA of the CDR3 is TGCGCCGGCAGCCCAGTTGGGGGAGGCGGCAGTGAGCAGTTCTTC. It encodes CAGSPVGGGGSEQFF.